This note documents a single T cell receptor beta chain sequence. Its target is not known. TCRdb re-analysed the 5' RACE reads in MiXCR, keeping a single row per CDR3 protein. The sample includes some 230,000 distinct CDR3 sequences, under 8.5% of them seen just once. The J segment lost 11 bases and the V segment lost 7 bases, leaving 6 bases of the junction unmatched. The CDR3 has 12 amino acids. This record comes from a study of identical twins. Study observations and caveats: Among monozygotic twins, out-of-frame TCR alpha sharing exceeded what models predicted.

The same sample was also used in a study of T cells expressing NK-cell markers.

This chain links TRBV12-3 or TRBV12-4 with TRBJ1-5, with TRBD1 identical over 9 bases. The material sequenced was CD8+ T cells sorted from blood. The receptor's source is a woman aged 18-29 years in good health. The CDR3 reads CASTGTGSAQHF. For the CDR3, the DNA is TGTGCCAGCACCGGGACAGGGTCGGCCCAGCATTTT.